This T cell receptor beta chain was observed in a study of regulatory dendritic cells for organ transplantation. General study results and limits: Memory CD8+ T cells were the most oligoclonal; naive cells were highly diverse. Resting memory CD8+ T cells held the most alloreactive clonotypes.

CFSE-labeled sorted T cells met regulatory or mature dendritic cells for less than 6 days. CDR3 length: 13 residues. V was pared by 8 bases and J by 4 bases, with 9 bases of the junction left unmatched. From germline, CDR1 is SQVTM and CDR2 ANQGSEA. The table came from immunoSEQ multiplex PCR; TCRdb's copy has only in-frame clones and leaves some out. The data contain roughly 5,800 clones, 60% to 75% of them singletons. This clone has just a few counts. The antigen remains undetermined. This receptor was obtained from a human donor in good health. Sequencing was carried out using memory CD8+ T cells from blood cultured with regulatory dendritic cells. Subset of the sample: CD45RO+ memory T cells. The V gene is TRBV29-1, the J gene TRBJ1-1; TRBD1 matches at 8 bases. CDR3 DNA sequence: TGCAGCTTCGTCGCAGGGGGCATCACTGAAGCTTTCTTT. Residues: CSFVAGGITEAFF.